This record looks at one T cell receptor beta chain sequence and its context. Germline CDR1 KGHDR, CDR2 SFDVKD. Trimming took off 10 bases at V and 1 base at J, with 15 bases between the two ends. This CDR3 has 15 residues. TCRdb's copy holds only in-frame clones and misses some; the assay was immunoSEQ multiplex PCR. The sample consists of 80,000 or so clones, more than 85% of them appearing once. The data are from a study of T cell responses to AZD1222 COVID-19 vaccine. The TCR sequence derives from an adult who received the AZD1222 COVID-19 vaccine. V gene TRBV24-1 combines with J gene TRBJ2-2, with D perhaps matching TRBD2 (5 bases). Source: peripheral blood, taken 28 days after the second AZD1222 dose. CDR3 sequence (DNA): TGTGCCACAGGCTCGGGCGGGTTGAACACCGGGGAGCTGTTTTTT. This codes for CATGSGGLNTGELFF.